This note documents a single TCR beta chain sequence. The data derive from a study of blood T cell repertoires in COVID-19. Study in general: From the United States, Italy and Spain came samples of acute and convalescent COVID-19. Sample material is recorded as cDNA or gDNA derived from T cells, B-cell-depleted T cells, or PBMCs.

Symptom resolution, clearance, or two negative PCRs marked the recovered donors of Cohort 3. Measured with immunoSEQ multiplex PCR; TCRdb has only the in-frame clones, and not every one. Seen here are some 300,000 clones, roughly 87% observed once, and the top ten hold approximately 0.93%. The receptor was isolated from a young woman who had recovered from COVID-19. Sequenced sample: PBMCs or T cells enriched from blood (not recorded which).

The CDR3 protein is CASSPLTGDEQFF. CDR3 nucleotide sequence: TGTGCCAGCAGTCCCCTGACAGGGGATGAGCAGTTCTTC. The rearrangement links TRBV6-2 or TRBV6-3 to TRBJ2-1; 8 nucleotides line up with TRBD1. The CDR3 length is 13 residues. The V and J ends lost 5 bases and 8 bases, in that order; junction bases with no gene match: 5. Germline CDR1 MNHEY, CDR2 SVGEGT.